This T cell receptor (beta chain) was obtained from a study of blood T cell repertoires in COVID-19. Method: immunoSEQ multiplex PCR; TCRdb's copy keeps in-frame clones and lacks some. The sample records some 340,000 clones, around 87% being singletons. The CDR3 consists of 13 residues. Trimming took 3 bases from V and 5 from J; bases not matched to a gene: 3. CDR1 SGHNT and CDR2 YYREEE come from the germline V gene (reference sequence). The source material was PBMCs or T cells enriched from blood (not recorded which). V is TRBV5-4 and J is TRBJ2-7; the match to TRBD1 covers 9 bases. This TCR was recovered from a woman in her twenties or thirties who had recovered from COVID-19. The CDR3 spells CASSSGTGNEQYF. The CDR3 DNA sequence: TGTGCCAGCAGCTCCGGGACAGGGAACGAGCAGTACTTC.